The following is a T cell receptor beta chain sequence with its context. The sample belongs to a study of T cell repertoires in cytomegalovirus infection. In TCRdb, the reads were re-called with MiXCR into one record per CDR3 protein. The repertoire consists of 490,000 or so distinct CDR3 sequences, with about 11% occurring once and the leading ten covering 10% to 13%. The sequencing input was PBMCs. The sequence derives from a human donor in good health (CMV status not recorded). Some clones in this sample may be carry-over from other donors' samples.

CDR3 in amino acids: CSTGDGNTIYF. The CDR3 DNA reads TGCAGCACGGGGGACGGAAACACCATATATTTT. This sequence joins TRBV29-1 and TRBJ1-3; D is perhaps TRBD1 (5 bases). V was shortened by 8 bases and J by 4 bases, with 9 bases between the two germline ends. Looked up from germline, CDR1 is SQVTM and CDR2 is ANQGSEA. This CDR3 is 11 amino acids long.